What follows is one TCR beta chain and its context. This sample was taken from a study of blood T cell repertoires in COVID-19. Trimming at V came to 4 bases and at J to 4 bases, leaving 6 bases not matched to a gene. The CDR3 loop spans 15 amino acids. The germline CDR1 and CDR2 sequences are MNHEY and SVGEGT. Here immunoSEQ multiplex PCR was the method, and the copy in TCRdb shows in-frame clones only, minus some. The repertoire holds more than 250,000 clones, with less than 90% as singletons. The sequencing sample was made of peripheral blood. The chain joins TRBV6-2 or TRBV6-3 to TRBJ1-2, with 10 bases matching TRBD1. The clonotype comes from a man aged 55-75 years who had recovered from COVID-19. In DNA form, the CDR3 reads TGTGCCAGCAGTTCCTCCGGGACAGGGGCCTATGGCTACACCTTC. This translates into CASSSSGTGAYGYTF.